The 10 T cell receptor beta chains given below trace back to one sample, sequenced in a study of blood T cell repertoires in COVID-19. Libraries were prepared by immunoSEQ multiplex PCR; TCRdb keeps only in-frame clonotypes and omits some of them. The data show 100,000 to 110,000 clones, with roughly 85% seen just once and under 35% held by the top ten. The sample comprised peripheral blood. These receptors originate from a man in his 70s with active or convalescent COVID-19.

J is TRBJ1-2 and V is TRBV28, with D uncertain. V was clipped by 3 bases and J by 2 bases, with 10 bases between them. The CDR3 spans 14 residues. In germline, CDR1 is MDHEN, CDR2 SYDVKM. The CDR3 nucleotides read TGTGCCAGCAGTTTGCAACTGTTAAACTATGGCTACACCTTC. Translated, it gives CASSLQLLNYGYTF.

This clone was seen just once. The V call is TRBV7-6, the J call TRBJ2-3, with a possible D match to TRBD1 (6 bases). Germline lookup yields CDR1 SGHVS and CDR2 FNYEAQ. Between the trimmed V and J ends, which lost 5 bases and 6 bases, there was a span of 15 bases. The CDR3 is made up of 14 amino acids. CDR3 sequence: CASSGTGSRDTQYF. As DNA, the CDR3 is TGTGCCAGCAGCGGAACAGGGTCGCGGGATACGCAGTATTTT.

This clone showed up just once. This chain connects TRBV28 to TRBJ1-3; 10 nucleotides line up with TRBD1. V lost 3 bases to trimming and J lost 1 base; unmatched junction nucleotides: 0. CDR1 is MDHEN, CDR2 SYDVKM, per germline. The CDR3 runs 15 residues. The CDR3 nucleotides are TGTGCCAGCAGTTTGGGACAGGGGTCTGGAAACACCATATATTTT. It is translated as CASSLGQGSGNTIYF.

The chain links TRBV7-3 to TRBJ2-3; 11 positions match TRBD2. V shed 0 bases, J shed 1 base, and the junction held 12 bases outside the gene matches. The CDR3 loop spans 20 amino acids. Germline V gene data show CDR1 as SGHTA and CDR2 as FQGTGA. The DNA for the CDR3 is TGTGCCAGCAGCTTAACGGGGGCGGTAGCGGGGGGGCCTGGCACAGATACGCAGTATTTT. This encodes CASSLTGAVAGGPGTDTQYF.

A few counts support this clone. Other DNA sequences of this sample code for an identical CDR3. The rearrangement joins TRBV28 to TRBJ1-2, with D hard to call. CDR1 is MDHEN, CDR2 SYDVKM, per germline. This CDR3 region has 12 residues. V was pared by 5 bases and J by 4 bases, with 8 bases between. The CDR3 DNA sequence: TGTGCCAGCAGTCTCAACAGCTATGGCTACACCTTC. Protein sequence: CASSLNSYGYTF.

The rearrangement joins TRBV5-1 to TRBJ2-5; 10 bases agree with TRBD2. Trimming cost V 4 bases and J 4 bases; bases outside gene matches: 10. This CDR3 is 16 amino acids long. Germline values: CDR1 SGHRS, CDR2 YFSETQ. CDR3 in amino acids: CASSDASGGRGETQYF. The CDR3 nucleotides are TGCGCCAGCAGCGACGCTAGCGGGGGCCGGGGAGAGACCCAGTACTTC.

Turning to this clone: An end of the junction differs from the germline gene, which may be a read error. J is TRBJ2-5 and V is TRBV5-1; 9 bases map to TRBD2. The germline V gene encodes CDR1 SGHRS and CDR2 YFSETQ. CDR3 length: 15 amino acids. CDR3 region: CASSLQSSGEEAQYF. The CDR3 DNA reads TGCGCCAGCAGCCTCCAATCTAGCGGGGAAGAGGCCCAGTACTTC.

The V and J genes are TRBV5-1 and TRBJ2-3, with TRBD2 matching over 9 bases. Germline lookup yields CDR1 SGHRS and CDR2 YFSETQ. Trimming removed 2 bases from V and 2 bases from J; junction bases left unmatched: 6. The CDR3 has 16 residues. The CDR3 region is CASSLGASGVTDTQYF. The DNA of the CDR3 is TGCGCCAGCAGCTTAGGGGCTAGCGGGGTCACAGATACGCAGTATTTT.

The chain links TRBV5-4 to TRBJ1-1; tentative D call: TRBD1 (6 bases). The CDR3 runs to 13 residues. Germline V lookup: CDR1 SGHNT, CDR2 YYREEE (reference sequence). V was pared by 5 bases and J by 1 base, with 9 bases between. The CDR3 reads CASRIQGNTEAFF. CDR3 nucleotide sequence: TGTGCCAGCAGAATACAGGGGAACACTGAAGCTTTCTTT. The complete variable domain, with remaining parts taken from reference TRBV5-4 and TRBJ1-1, reads ETGVTQSPTHLIKTRGQQVTLRCSSQSGHNTVSWYQQALGQGPQFIFQYYREEENGRGNFPPRFSGLQFPNYSSELNVNALELDDSALYLCASRIQGNTEAFFGQGTRLTVV.

In its sample, this clone was seen a few times. The chain recombines TRBV23-1 with TRBJ2-3; 11 bases fit TRBD2. TRBV23-1 is sorted into the ORF group, with uncertain function. CDR3 length equals 21 residues. Trimming cost V 2 bases and J 2 bases; bases outside gene matches: 18. In nucleotides, the CDR3 is TGCGCCAGCAGTCAAAGTTGGTTGAGACTAGCGGGGTTCCCGCTCACAGATACGCAGTATTTT. It specifies CASSQSWLRLAGFPLTDTQYF.